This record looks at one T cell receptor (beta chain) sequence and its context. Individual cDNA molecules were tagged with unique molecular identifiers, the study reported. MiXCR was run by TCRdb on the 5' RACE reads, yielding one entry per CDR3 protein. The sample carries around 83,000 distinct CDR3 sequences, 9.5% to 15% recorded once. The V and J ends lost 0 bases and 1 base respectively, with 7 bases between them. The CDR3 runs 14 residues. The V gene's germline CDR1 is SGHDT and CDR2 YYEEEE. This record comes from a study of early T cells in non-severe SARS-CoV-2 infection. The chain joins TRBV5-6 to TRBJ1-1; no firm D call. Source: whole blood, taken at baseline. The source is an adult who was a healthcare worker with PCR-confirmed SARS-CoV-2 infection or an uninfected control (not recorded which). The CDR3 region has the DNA TGTGCCAGCAGCTTGGTACGGGCGAACACTGAAGCTTTCTTT. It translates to CASSLVRANTEAFF.